The clone carrying this T cell receptor beta chain was detected only a few times. V dropped 6 bases and J dropped 3 bases, with 6 bases sitting between them. Germline loops: CDR1 LNHNV, CDR2 YYDKDF (reference sequence). The CDR3 contains 11 residues. The data belong to a study of T cells in Graves' hyperthyroidism and ophthalmopathy. What was amplified from RNA transcripts were TCR beta CDR3 regions. HTBI primers were used for first-round RT-PCR of the TCR CDR3. TCRdb reprocessed the multiplex PCR reads via MiXCR and lists one record per CDR3 protein. The sample lists approximately 400,000 distinct CDR3 sequences; around 14% were seen once.

This chain links TRBV15 with TRBJ2-7; D not certain. The sample taken for sequencing was blood. The TCR was taken from a woman younger than 35 with Graves' hyperthyroidism. CDR3 nucleotides: TGTGCCACCAGGAATAACTACGAGCAGTACTTC. This codes for CATRNNYEQYF.